These 10 T cell receptor beta chains came from one sample sequenced in a study of T cell responses to AZD1222 COVID-19 vaccine. The table came from immunoSEQ multiplex PCR; TCRdb's copy has only in-frame clones and leaves some out. This table has roughly 130,000 clones, 75% to 90% appearing once. The sequencing used peripheral blood, collected on day 0 of AZD1222 vaccination. All receptors derive from an adult in good health.

The J gene is TRBJ2-5, the V gene TRBV7-6, with D possibly being TRBD1 (6 bases). The V end lost 5 bases, the J end lost 5 bases, and 12 bases lay between the germline ends. CDR3 length equals 13 residues. The germline CDR1 and CDR2 sequences are SGHVS and FNYEAQ. The CDR3 bases are TGTGCCAGCAGCGGAAACAGGGTTGAGACCCAGTACTTC. This translates into CASSGNRVETQYF.

This chain connects TRBV5-1 to TRBJ2-5; D is uncertain. V was trimmed by 0 bases and J by 2 bases, leaving 8 bases between them. CDR1 is SGHRS and CDR2 is YFSETQ in the germline V gene. The CDR3 has 14 amino acids. The CDR3 DNA reads TGCGCCAGCAGCTTGGCCGGATTACAAGAGACCCAGTACTTC. Protein product: CASSLAGLQETQYF.

This clone was recorded only once. The genes are TRBV28 and TRBJ1-6; 10 nucleotides agree with TRBD1. CDR1 MDHEN and CDR2 SYDVKM come from the germline V gene. After removal of 4 bases from V and 14 bases from J, the junction contained 17 bases not matched to a gene. The CDR3 has 17 amino acids. CDR3 in DNA: TGTGCCAGCAGTTCCATTACCTGGGACAGGGGAGAAGGGTCCCTCCACTTT. It is translated as CASSSITWDRGEGSLHF.

This chain links TRBV28 with TRBJ1-1; maybe TRBD1 (6 bases). CDR1 is MDHEN and CDR2 is SYDVKM in the germline V gene. Trimming shortened V by 4 bases and J by 5 bases, and 20 bases separated the two germline ends. The CDR3 is 16 amino acids. CDR3 residues: CASSYPPGAMRTEAFF. CDR3 coding DNA: TGTGCCAGCAGTTATCCTCCGGGGGCGATGCGAACTGAAGCTTTCTTT.

The chain is built from TRBV7-2 and TRBJ1-1; D gene uncertain. CDR3 length: 14 amino acids. Trimming left V 5 bases short and J 4 bases short, with 14 bases between. CDR1 is SGHTA and CDR2 is FQGNSA in the germline V gene. DNA of the CDR3: TGTGCCAGCAGCGCGATGCAGGTCCGCACTGAAGCTTTCTTT. This gives the protein CASSAMQVRTEAFF.

This rearrangement joins TRBV28 to TRBJ1-2; TRBD1 is a possible D gene (6 bases). V dropped 3 bases and J dropped 8 bases, with 10 bases sitting between them. The CDR3 totals 12 residues. CDR1 MDHEN and CDR2 SYDVKM come from the germline V gene. The CDR3 region is CASSFEGGGYTF. The CDR3 DNA is TGTGCCAGCAGTTTCGAGGGGGGAGGCTACACCTTC.

CDR3 region: CASSYVWDRGAYEQYF. The CDR3 DNA is TGTGCCAGCAGTTACGTCTGGGACAGGGGAGCTTACGAGCAGTACTTC. This sequence joins TRBV5-6 and TRBJ2-7, with 10 bases fitting TRBD1. Germline assignment: CDR1 SGHDT and CDR2 YYEEEE. With V trimmed by 5 bases and J by 4 bases, 12 bases remained unmatched. This CDR3 region has 16 residues.

This clone was recorded only once. CDR3 in DNA: TGTGCCAGTAGTGATGCCGGGACTGTCCCCTACGAGCAGTACTTC. This codes for CASSDAGTVPYEQYF. The V gene is TRBV19, the J gene TRBJ2-7; TRBD2 might be the D (6 bases). Germline lookup yields CDR1 LNHDA and CDR2 SQIVND (reference sequence). Trimming left V 5 bases short and J 2 bases short, with 16 bases between. The CDR3 sequence is 15 residues long.

J is TRBJ2-7 and V is TRBV4-3; D may be TRBD1 (6 bases). CDR1 and CDR2 (germline): LGHNA, YSLEER. This CDR3 comprises 14 residues. Trimming shortened V by 4 bases and J by 7 bases, and 17 bases separated the two germline ends. As DNA, the CDR3 is TGCGCCAGCAGCCCGGGACAAGTAACGAGGGAGCAGTACTTC. Translating gives CASSPGQVTREQYF.

This clone was counted between two and nine times. The CDR3 region has the DNA TGTGCCAGCTCACCCCCCGTCAGGGGCCCTGAAGCTTTCTTT. Its translation is CASSPPVRGPEAFF. The V and J genes are TRBV18 and TRBJ1-1; a possible D gene is TRBD1 (6 bases). With 3 bases removed from V and 6 bases from J, the gap between germline ends came to 14 bases. The CDR3 runs 14 residues. Germline CDR1 and CDR2: KGHSH and LQKENI. Supplemented by reference TRBV18 and TRBJ1-1, the full variable domain reads NAGVMQNPRHLVRRRGQEARLRCSPMKGHSHVYWYRQLPEEGLKFMVYLQKENIIDESGMPKERFSAEFPKEGPSILRIQQVVRGDSAAYFCASSPPVRGPEAFFGQGTRLTVV.